The 21 T cell receptor beta chains listed next were all sequenced from one sample in a study of cytomegalovirus exposure and HLA in healthy donors. The PCR contained 60 Vbeta and 13 Jbeta primers. Only in-frame clones appear in the TCRdb table, and some are missing; sequencing was by immunoSEQ multiplex PCR. The sample holds roughly 150,000 clones, around three quarters seen once. The sample was PBMCs. All receptors derive from a man younger than 40 in good health.

V is TRBV15 and J is TRBJ2-7, with D hard to call. CDR1 LNHNV and CDR2 YYDKDF come from the germline V gene (reference sequence). This CDR3 is built from 12 residues. The V and J ends lost 1 base and 5 bases respectively, with 6 bases between them. The CDR3 sequence: CATSRVENEQYF. The CDR3 DNA follows: TGTGCCACCAGCAGAGTTGAGAACGAGCAGTACTTC.

J is TRBJ1-2 and V is TRBV6-4; D is undetermined. The CDR3 totals 13 residues. Germline CDR1 MRHNA, CDR2 SNTAGT. Trimming took off 4 bases at V and 8 bases at J, with 14 bases between the two ends. Here the CDR3 DNA reads TGTGCCAGCAGTGGTAGGGTTGAGGGAGGCTACACCTTC. Its translation: CASSGRVEGGYTF.

As concerns this clone: In the same sample, other DNA sequences code for this CDR3. The rearrangement joins TRBV6-5 to TRBJ2-3, with 11 bases lining up with TRBD1. Germline loops: CDR1 MNHEY, CDR2 SVGAGI. V gave up 4 bases and J gave up 1 base; unmatched junction bases: 4. This CDR3 is built from 16 residues. The CDR3 DNA sequence: TGTGCCAGCAGTTTGGACAGGGGGCGCGGCACAGATACGCAGTATTTT. Its protein is CASSLDRGRGTDTQYF.

The V call is TRBV19, the J call TRBJ2-3, with TRBD2 identical over 11 bases. The CDR3 covers 15 residues. V gave up 6 bases and J gave up 6 bases; unmatched junction bases: 8. CDR1 LNHDA and CDR2 SQIVND come from the germline V gene (reference sequence). The CDR3 DNA sequence: TGTGCCAGTAGATTAGCGGGAGGGCCTCGTGATACGCAGTATTTT. This sequence encodes CASRLAGGPRDTQYF.

The chain combines TRBV7-9 with TRBJ1-3, with 8 nucleotides matching TRBD1. With 5 bases clipped from V and 6 bases from J, the junction kept 9 bases outside the gene matches. The CDR3 is 15 amino acids. CDR1 and CDR2 (germline): SEHNR, FQNEAQ (reference sequence). In DNA form, the CDR3 reads TGTGCCAGCAGCCTCCGGGACAGGAACGTAAACACCATATATTTT. This sequence encodes CASSLRDRNVNTIYF.

V usage is TRBV28 and J usage is TRBJ1-2; D remains ambiguous. Germline values: CDR1 MDHEN, CDR2 SYDVKM. Deletions cut 5 bases from V and 4 bases from J, with 8 bases between. The CDR3 sequence is 12 residues long. CDR3 loop: CASSEVSYGYTF. For the CDR3, the DNA is TGTGCCAGCAGTGAAGTCAGCTATGGCTACACCTTC.

This chain links TRBV5-6 with TRBJ2-5; D unclear. In germline, CDR1 is SGHDT, CDR2 YYEEEE. V lost 3 bases, J lost 0 bases, and 3 bases lay in between. This CDR3 region has 12 residues. The CDR3 coding sequence is TGTGCCAGCAGCTCGTACCAAGAGACCCAGTACTTC. Encoded protein: CASSSYQETQYF. The whole variable domain, remainder taken from reference TRBV5-6 and TRBJ2-5, is DAGVTQSPTHLIKTRGQQVTLRCSPKSGHDTVSWYQQALGQGPQFIFQYYEEEERQRGNFPDRFSGHQFPNYSSELNVNALLLGDSALYLCASSSYQETQYFGPGTRLLVL.

The chain recombines TRBV7-2 with TRBJ1-2; D is possibly TRBD1 (5 bases). The CDR3 runs to 14 residues. Germline V gene lookup returns CDR1 SGHTA and CDR2 FQGNSA. V dropped 1 base and J dropped 8 bases, with 14 bases sitting between them. CDR3 in amino acids: CASSLESAGPGYTF. CDR3 nucleotide sequence: TGTGCCAGCAGCTTAGAGTCGGCGGGACCCGGCTACACCTTC.

The V call is TRBV28, the J call TRBJ1-1; TRBD1 is a possible D gene (5 bases). The V end was cut by 5 bases, the J end by 4 bases, with 20 bases between. From germline, CDR1 is MDHEN and CDR2 SYDVKM. This CDR3 contains 16 residues. This CDR3 is CASSLAAPGGGTEAFF. CDR3 coding DNA: TGTGCCAGCAGTCTTGCGGCCCCGGGGGGTGGCACTGAAGCTTTCTTT.

This chain connects TRBV11-2 to TRBJ2-3; 10 bases line up with TRBD2. The CDR3 loop spans 18 amino acids. The V gene's germline CDR1 is SGHAT and CDR2 FQNNGV. Germline trimming cut 4 bases from V and 2 bases from J; bases unmatched to any gene: 12. CDR3 in DNA: TGTGCCAGCAGCTCTCTCCCCTTACTAGCGGGAACCACAGATACGCAGTATTTT. Translating gives CASSSLPLLAGTTDTQYF.

Comment on this clone: Distinct nucleotide sequences in the sample also encode this CDR3. V gene TRBV28 combines with J gene TRBJ2-2, with 7 bases identical to TRBD2. CDR1 and CDR2 (germline): MDHEN, SYDVKM. There are 13 residues in the CDR3. J gave up 5 bases and V 5 bases, and 2 bases lay outside the gene matches. The DNA of the CDR3 is TGTGCCAGCAGTCCGGGGGGAACCGGGGAGCTGTTTTTT. It translates to CASSPGGTGELFF.

The chain is built from TRBV29-1 and TRBJ2-7; 13 bases map to TRBD2. Per germline, CDR1 SQVTM and CDR2 ANQGSEA. The CDR3 spans 15 residues. The V and J ends lost 2 bases and 3 bases, in that order; junction bases with no gene match: 4. In DNA form, the CDR3 reads TGCAGCGTTGAATACGGACTAGCGGGAGTCTACGAGCAGTACTTC. It specifies CSVEYGLAGVYEQYF.

This chain links TRBV18 with TRBJ1-4, with D perhaps TRBD1 (5 bases). Germline assignment: CDR1 KGHSH and CDR2 LQKENI. Trimming took 3 bases from V and 5 from J, leaving 13 bases between them. The CDR3 contains 15 residues. Written as DNA, the CDR3 is TGTGCCAGCTCACCCATGGAGGGGCGGAATGAAAAACTGTTTTTT. It yields the protein CASSPMEGRNEKLFF.

The CDR3, as DNA: TGTGCCAGCAGCTTAGGCCTAGGACTAGCGGCCTACAATGAGCAGTTCTTC. Translation gives CASSLGLGLAAYNEQFF. The chain joins TRBV13 to TRBJ2-1, with 10 positions matching TRBD2. Germline V gene lookup returns CDR1 PRHDT and CDR2 FYEKMQ (reference sequence). V gave up 0 bases and J gave up 2 bases; unmatched junction bases: 4. The CDR3 runs 17 residues. The complete variable domain, with remaining parts taken from reference TRBV13 and TRBJ2-1, reads AAGVIQSPRHLIKEKRETATLKCYPIPRHDTVYWYQQGPGQDPQFLISFYEKMQSDKGSIPDRFSAQQFSDYHSELNMSSLELGDSALYFCASSLGLGLAAYNEQFFGPGTRLTVL.

The chain combines TRBV6-1 with TRBJ2-2; 10 positions agree with TRBD2. Trimming removed 6 bases from V and 1 base from J; junction bases left unmatched: 2. The CDR3 totals 15 residues. Germline CDR1 reads MNHNS; CDR2 reads SASEGT. CDR3 region: CASSLAGGNTGELFF. The DNA for the CDR3 is TGTGCCAGCAGCTTAGCGGGAGGGAACACCGGGGAGCTGTTTTTT.

This rearrangement joins TRBV7-6 to TRBJ2-3; no definite D call. Trimming removed 5 bases at V and 2 bases at J, with 5 bases between. Germline-derived CDR1 and CDR2 are SGHVS and FNYEAQ. This CDR3 is built from 12 residues. CDR3 bases: TGTGCCAGCAGCCGAGTCACAGATACGCAGTATTTT. Its protein is CASSRVTDTQYF. Together with reference TRBV7-6 and TRBJ2-3, the CDR3 gives the full variable domain: GAGVSQSPRYKVTKRGQDVALRCDPISGHVSLYWYRQALGQGPEFLTYFNYEAQQDKSGLPNDRFSAERPEGSISTLTIQRTEQRDSAMYRCASSRVTDTQYFGPGTRLTVL.

The CDR3 nucleotides read TGCGCCAGCAGCCAGAGACCGGGCGGGTCCTACAATGAGCAGTTCTTC. Translated: CASSQRPGGSYNEQFF. The chain uses TRBV4-3 and TRBJ2-1; D possibly corresponds to TRBD2 (5 bases). V lost 3 bases and J 1 base, leaving 13 bases between the germline ends. CDR1 LGHNA and CDR2 YSLEER come from the germline V gene. The CDR3 sequence is 16 residues long.

This clone was recorded a few times. The CDR3 loop is CASSSWDSLGELFF. Here the CDR3 DNA reads TGTGCCAGCAGCTCCTGGGACAGTCTCGGGGAGCTGTTTTTT. The chain joins TRBV27 to TRBJ2-2; TRBD1 matches at 7 bases. V lost 6 bases and J lost 7; bases outside the gene matches: 8. Germline CDR1 and CDR2: MNHEY and SMNVEV (reference sequence). The CDR3 sequence is 14 residues long.

The rearrangement links TRBV5-3 to TRBJ2-7; D might be TRBD2 (5 bases). TRBV5-3 qualifies as an ORF whose function is uncertain. The CDR3 is made up of 15 amino acids. The V end lost 4 bases, the J end lost 2 bases, and 16 bases lay between the germline ends. The CDR3 protein is CARSPLRAGTYEQYF. The CDR3 nucleotides read TGTGCCAGAAGCCCCCTAAGGGCCGGGACCTACGAGCAGTACTTC.

In this sample, this clone turned up once. The chain links TRBV6-5 to TRBJ2-7; the match to TRBD2 covers 7 bases. With 5 bases clipped from V and 4 bases from J, the junction kept 11 bases outside the gene matches. Germline CDR1 and CDR2: MNHEY and SVGAGI. The CDR3 runs 15 residues. For the CDR3, the DNA is TGTGCCAGCAGTGGGGCGGGAGCCCGAGGGTACGAGCAGTACTTC. Its protein product is CASSGAGARGYEQYF.

The chain carries TRBV12-2 and TRBJ2-1; TRBD2 is the table's D call and was not checked against the DNA. TRBV12-2 is tagged as a pseudogene. The CDR3 runs to 17 residues. For the CDR3, the DNA is TGTGCAAGTCGCCCAAGGCGAGAGCGGGAGACCTACAATGAGCAGTTCTTC. The encoded protein is CASRPRRERETYNEQFF.